Following are 24 T cell receptor beta chains from one sample sequenced in a study of T-cell reconstitution after alpha-beta-depleted transplantation in children. Preparation of the TCRbeta library was carried out with unique molecular identifiers. TCRdb analysed the PCR reads with MiXCR anew, one entry per CDR3 protein. The table shows hundreds of thousands of distinct CDR3 sequences, with 15% to 20% occurring only once. Sequencing used PBMCs, mostly from graft donor cells, obtained 360 days after TCRalphabeta/CD19-depleted stem cell transplant. Source of these receptors: a male patient under 18 who had a stem cell transplant for acute lymphoblastic leukemia, so the T cells may come from the graft donor.

This clonotype was observed at least ten times. This chain joins TRBV3-1 and TRBJ2-1; possibly TRBD2 for D (6 bases). The V end was cut by 2 bases, the J end by 4 bases, with 15 bases between. Germline V CDR1 and CDR2: LGHDT, YNNKEL (reference sequence). The CDR3 extends over 16 amino acids. The CDR3 sequence is CASSQPRGGLYNEQFF. The CDR3 DNA follows: TGTGCCAGCAGCCAACCCCGGGGCGGACTATACAATGAGCAGTTCTTC.

The chain links TRBV20-1 to TRBJ2-5; 11 positions agree with TRBD2. This CDR3 region has 16 residues. CDR1 is DFQATT and CDR2 is SNEGSKA in the germline V gene (reference sequence). The junction had 12 bases not matched to a gene; V was cut back by 6 bases and J by 3 bases. The CDR3 region is CSARHPSGRKKETQYF. The CDR3, as DNA: TGCAGTGCGAGACACCCTAGCGGGAGGAAAAAAGAGACCCAGTACTTC.

The chain has TRBV20-1 and TRBJ1-6; 11 bases are a match to TRBD1. The V gene end was trimmed by 0 bases and the J gene end by 9 bases; junction bases not matched to a gene: 4. Per germline, CDR1 DFQATT and CDR2 SNEGSKA (reference sequence). This CDR3 contains 15 residues. In nucleotides, the CDR3 is TGCAGTGCTAGAGATCCGGGACAGGGGGGTTCACCCCTCCACTTT. As protein: CSARDPGQGGSPLHF.

The rearrangement joins TRBV29-1 to TRBJ2-3, with no clear D. The CDR3 has 14 amino acids. V was cut by 1 base and J by 0 bases, with 8 bases left in between. The germline CDR1 and CDR2 sequences are SQVTM and ANQGSEA. The CDR3 sequence: CSVEGVESTDTQYF. CDR3 in DNA: TGCAGCGTTGAAGGGGTAGAGAGCACAGATACGCAGTATTTT.

The genes are TRBV29-1 and TRBJ2-3; the D gene is possibly TRBD2 (6 bases). The CDR3 is 15 residues long. Between the trimmed V and J ends, which lost 1 base and 0 bases, there was a span of 11 bases. Germline V gene data show CDR1 as SQVTM and CDR2 as ANQGSEA. The CDR3 DNA reads TGCAGCGTTGAAGCGGGACTTGCTAGCACAGATACGCAGTATTTT. Residues: CSVEAGLASTDTQYF.

This clonotype was picked up a small number of times. The chain joins TRBV15 to TRBJ2-5; D is undetermined. The CDR3 has 13 amino acids. Trimming pared 10 bases from V and 5 bases from J, leaving 17 bases between. CDR1 and CDR2 from the germline V gene are LNHNV and YYDKDF (reference sequence). DNA of the CDR3: TGTGCCATATCTCAAAGGGTAGAGGAGACCCAGTACTTC. Its translation is CAISQRVEETQYF.

For the CDR3, the DNA is TGTGCCAGCAACGGCCGGGACAGGGACTACGAGCAGTACTTC. It translates to CASNGRDRDYEQYF. The chain links TRBV7-8 to TRBJ2-7; 9 positions match TRBD1. The CDR3 contains 14 residues. V dropped 7 bases and J dropped 3; count of bases not matched to a gene: 7. The V gene's germline CDR1 is SGHVS and CDR2 FQNEAQ.

This chain links TRBV29-1 with TRBJ2-7, with D possibly matching TRBD1 (6 bases). This CDR3 has 16 residues. V lost 1 base and J lost 2, with 18 bases in between. Germline V gives CDR1 SQVTM, CDR2 ANQGSEA. The DNA for the CDR3 is TGCAGCGTTGAAGTTACCGGGTCAGGGGTAACCTACGAGCAGTACTTC. It is translated as CSVEVTGSGVTYEQYF.

Comments on this clonotype: The junction departs from germline at one end; a sequencing error may be responsible. The V and J genes are TRBV4-2 and TRBJ2-1; 12 positions agree with TRBD2. The CDR3 consists of 17 residues. Germline V CDR1 and CDR2: LGHNA, YNFKEQ. The CDR3 DNA reads TGTGCCAGCAGCCAAGATGCGGGGACTAGCGGGTCTAATGGGCAGTTCTTC. It translates to CASSQDAGTSGSNGQFF.

The chain combines TRBV4-1 with TRBJ2-1; 10 bases are a match to TRBD1. The CDR3 consists of 20 residues. The junction had 15 bases not matched to a gene; V was cut back by 0 bases and J by 4 bases. Per the germline V gene, CDR1 is MGHRA and CDR2 is YSYEKL. In DNA, the CDR3 is TGCGCCAGCAGCCAAGATAAGGGACAGGGGATGAGTACGAGATACAATGAGCAGTTCTTC. This codes for CASSQDKGQGMSTRYNEQFF.

The CDR3 nucleotides read TGTGCCATCATTGTTGGGGGACTAGCGGGGGCCTACGAGCAGTACTTC. As protein: CAIIVGGLAGAYEQYF. The chain employs TRBV10-3 and TRBJ2-7; 14 nucleotides line up with TRBD2. J gave up 2 bases and V 7 bases, and 7 bases lay outside the gene matches. The V gene's germline CDR1 is ENHRY and CDR2 SYGVKD. This CDR3 spans 16 amino acids.

The genes are TRBV5-1 and TRBJ2-3; tentatively, D is TRBD2 (6 bases). Trimming removed 3 bases from V and 2 bases from J, with 22 bases in between. CDR1 is SGHRS, CDR2 YFSETQ, per germline. The length of the CDR3 is 18 residues. The CDR3 bases are TGCGCCAGCAGCTCCCCGGGAGATAGCGGATTTCTCACAGATACGCAGTATTTT. This gives the protein CASSSPGDSGFLTDTQYF.

This clonotype showed up many times. The chain carries TRBV7-9 and TRBJ2-7, with a possible D match to TRBD1 (6 bases). Germline-derived CDR1 and CDR2 are SEHNR and FQNEAQ (reference sequence). V was clipped by 5 bases and J by 0 bases, with 11 bases between them. The CDR3 length is 14 residues. The CDR3 loop reads CASSQTGSSYEQYF. The CDR3 nucleotides are TGTGCCAGCAGCCAGACAGGAAGCTCCTACGAGCAGTACTTC.

This clonotype was counted many times. The rearrangement uses TRBV12-3 or TRBV12-4 and TRBJ2-1, with 7 nucleotides matching TRBD1. The CDR3 is 17 residues long. The trim removed 3 bases at V and 5 bases at J, leaving 13 bases unmatched. The DNA of the CDR3 is TGTGCCAGCAGTTTCCCCCTCACAGGGGATCTTGACAATGAGCAGTTCTTC. Translation: CASSFPLTGDLDNEQFF.

The rearrangement links TRBV5-1 to TRBJ1-4, with D possibly TRBD1 on 6 matching bases. V was cut by 2 bases and J by 8 bases, with 16 bases left in between. The CDR3 length is 15 residues. Germline V gene lookup returns CDR1 SGHRS and CDR2 YFSETQ. Here the CDR3 reads CASSFGGGTTEKLFF. CDR3 sequence (DNA): TGCGCCAGCAGCTTTGGTGGGGGGACAACCGAAAAACTGTTTTTT.

In this sample, this clonotype turned up a few times. The chain has TRBV7-3 and TRBJ2-1; D unclear. Germline lookup yields CDR1 SGHTA and CDR2 FQGTGA. The CDR3 sequence is 13 residues long. V was pared by 2 bases and J by 6 bases, with 8 bases between. CDR3 in DNA: TGTGCCAGCAGCTTATCACTCCTCAATGAGCAGTTCTTC. Amino acid sequence: CASSLSLLNEQFF.

This clonotype was counted a few times. The genes are TRBV10-1 and TRBJ2-5, with D perhaps assigned TRBD1 or TRBD2 (5 bases each). V lost 2 bases and J lost 4, with 11 bases in between. The germline V gene has CDR1 WNHNN and CDR2 SYGVQD (reference sequence). The length of the CDR3 is 14 residues. The CDR3 DNA sequence: TGCGCCAGCAGTGAGACCCCGGGGCGAGAGACCCAGTACTTC. Protein product: CASSETPGRETQYF.

CDR3: CASTSGRSPNEQFF. The CDR3 nucleotides are TGTGCCAGCACCTCTGGACGCTCTCCCAATGAGCAGTTCTTC. The J gene is TRBJ2-1, the V gene TRBV6-1; D gene ambiguous. The ends were cut back, 7 bases at V and 6 bases at J, with 16 bases in the middle. Germline V gene lookup returns CDR1 MNHNS and CDR2 SASEGT. The length of the CDR3 is 14 residues.

This clonotype was found a few times. This sequence joins TRBV24-1 and TRBJ2-1, with 14 positions matching TRBD2. The V segment lost 5 bases and the J segment 4 bases; nucleotides outside the gene matches: 6. This CDR3 is 17 amino acids long. Germline V gives CDR1 KGHDR, CDR2 SFDVKD. This CDR3 reads CATSASRTSGRYNEQFF. CDR3 bases: TGTGCCACCAGTGCCTCCCGGACTAGCGGGAGGTACAATGAGCAGTTCTTC.

This clonotype turned up a few times. The gene calls are TRBV5-1 and TRBJ1-4, with TRBD1 matching over 8 bases. Germline CDR1 is SGHRS and CDR2 is YFSETQ. V gave up 0 bases and J gave up 6 bases; unmatched junction bases: 4. The CDR3 extends over 15 amino acids. CDR3 amino acids: CASSLVDRADEKLFF. In DNA, the CDR3 is TGCGCCAGCAGCTTGGTGGACAGGGCCGATGAAAAACTGTTTTTT.

This clonotype was seen only a few times. The chain carries TRBV4-1 and TRBJ2-1, with D possibly TRBD2 on 5 matching bases. V was cut by 1 base and J by 8 bases, with 15 bases left in between. The CDR3 has 15 amino acids. Germline V gene sequence: CDR1 MGHRA, CDR2 YSYEKL. The CDR3 here is CASSQGGFRPDEQFF. CDR3 DNA sequence: TGCGCCAGCAGCCAAGGAGGGTTTAGACCAGATGAGCAGTTCTTC.

The rearrangement links TRBV12-5 to TRBJ2-7; a possible D gene is TRBD1 (5 bases). The CDR3 extends over 10 amino acids. V was clipped by 5 bases and J by 6 bases, with 5 bases between them. The germline V gene has CDR1 LGHNT and CDR2 FRNRAP. CDR3 sequence (DNA): TGTGCTAGTGGTCAGGGCGAGCAGTACTTC. Protein: CASGQGEQYF.

There are many counts of this clonotype. This sequence joins TRBV5-1 and TRBJ1-1; the D gene is possibly TRBD1 (5 bases). The ends were cut back, 1 base at V and 3 bases at J, with 13 bases in the middle. This CDR3 is 15 amino acids long. CDR1 SGHRS and CDR2 YFSETQ come from the germline V gene. CDR3 sequence: CASSLLLGRDTEAFF. The CDR3 bases are TGCGCCAGCAGCTTGCTATTGGGCAGGGACACTGAAGCTTTCTTT.

The V call is TRBV6-5, the J call TRBJ2-3; TRBD2 agrees at 12 bases. The CDR3 runs to 15 residues. V gave up 3 bases and J gave up 4 bases; unmatched junction bases: 2. Germline lookup yields CDR1 MNHEY and CDR2 SVGAGI. The CDR3 sequence: CASSYGLAGPDTQYF. CDR3 nucleotides: TGTGCCAGCAGTTATGGACTAGCGGGACCAGATACGCAGTATTTT.